These 2 T cell receptor beta chains originate from one sample sequenced in a study of OX40 agonist ivuxolimab in advanced cancers. The assay was immunoSEQ multiplex PCR, and TCRdb's table has in-frame clones only and misses some. This sample has roughly 92,000 clones, with roughly four fifths found just once. This specimen was CD4+ or CD8+ T cells sorted from blood, taken in a trial of the OX40 agonist ivuxolimab. The receptor set was obtained from an adult with an advanced solid tumor such as melanoma, head and neck, liver or kidney cancer.

CDR3 in DNA: TGTGCCAGCAGTCCGGACAGTGGCACAGATACGCAGTATTTT. This gives the protein CASSPDSGTDTQYF. The rearrangement links TRBV27 to TRBJ2-3; the D gene is possibly TRBD1 (6 bases). Germline V CDR1 and CDR2: MNHEY, SMNVEV (reference sequence). This CDR3 has 14 residues. V was shortened by 5 bases and J by 1 base, with 10 bases between the two germline ends.

A few counts support this clone. The rearrangement links TRBV2 to TRBJ2-7; tentatively, D is TRBD1 or TRBD2 (6 bases each). V was pared by 4 bases and J by 4 bases, with 14 bases between. This CDR3 is 14 amino acids long. The germline CDR1 and CDR2 sequences are SNHLY and FYNNEI. CDR3 residues: CASSGLEGEYEQYF. The CDR3, as DNA: TGTGCCAGCAGTGGGTTGGAGGGGGAGTACGAGCAGTACTTC. Full variable domain (remainder filled in from reference TRBV2 and TRBJ2-7): EPEVTQTPSHQVTQMGQEVILRCVPISNHLYFYWYRQILGQKVEFLVSFYNNEISEKSEIFDDQFSVERPDGSNFTLKIRSTKLEDSAMYFCASSGLEGEYEQYFGPGTRLTVT.